Below, 28 T cell receptor beta chains from the same sample are listed, as sequenced in a study of shared T cell receptors in the human thymus. Method: immunoSEQ multiplex PCR; TCRdb's copy keeps in-frame clones and lacks some. The table includes fewer than 700,000 clones, more than 75% detected once. The data were also submitted as part of a second study, on human thymus T cells.

Material for sequencing was thymocytes. The receptors were gathered from a boy in the first two years of life with a congenital heart defect.

The V call is TRBV29-1, the J call TRBJ2-1, with D possibly being TRBD1 (5 bases). This CDR3 spans 15 amino acids. From germline, CDR1 is SQVTM and CDR2 ANQGSEA. V was clipped by 0 bases and J by 2 bases, with 11 bases between them. The CDR3 protein is CSVEDTGLAYNEQFF. The CDR3 DNA reads as TGCAGCGTTGAAGATACAGGTCTGGCCTACAATGAGCAGTTCTTC.

The chain has TRBV2 and TRBJ2-1; weak D call: TRBD2 (5 bases). The CDR3 extends over 13 amino acids. The V gene's germline CDR1 is SNHLY and CDR2 FYNNEI. V was trimmed by 6 bases and J by 6 bases, leaving 12 bases between them. Here the CDR3 DNA reads TGTGCCAGCAGCGGGATGGCGTCCAATGAGCAGTTCTTC. Encoded protein: CASSGMASNEQFF. The whole variable domain, filled in from reference TRBV2 and TRBJ2-1, reads EPEVTQTPSHQVTQMGQEVILRCVPISNHLYFYWYRQILGQKVEFLVSFYNNEISEKSEIFDDQFSVERPDGSNFTLKIRSTKLEDSAMYFCASSGMASNEQFFGPGTRLTVL.

The gene calls are TRBV9 and TRBJ2-2; maybe TRBD1 (6 bases). Germline V gene sequence: CDR1 SGDLS, CDR2 YYNGEE. The CDR3 covers 16 residues. Trimming took 4 bases from V and 1 from J, leaving 14 bases between them. The CDR3 DNA reads TGTGCCAGCAGCCCCTGGGACACCAGGAACACCGGGGAGCTGTTTTTT. This translates into CASSPWDTRNTGELFF.

This clone has just one count. The J gene is TRBJ2-3, the V gene TRBV4-2; TRBD1 is a possible D gene (5 bases). Trimming cost V 7 bases and J 2 bases, with 16 bases left between them. Germline CDR1 is LGHNA and CDR2 is YNFKEQ. The CDR3 has 15 amino acids. CDR3 sequence (DNA): TGTGCCAGCACCCCCCATGGGGCGTCCACAGATACGCAGTATTTT. Translated, it gives CASTPHGASTDTQYF.

V and J are TRBV30 and TRBJ2-7, with 9 bases lining up with TRBD2. Germline V CDR1 and CDR2: GTSNPN, SVGIG (reference sequence). V lost 0 bases and J lost 4; bases outside the gene matches: 7. The CDR3 has 15 amino acids. The CDR3 DNA reads TGTGCCTGGAGTGTACTAAGGACTAGCGCTTACGAGCAGTACTTC. The encoded protein is CAWSVLRTSAYEQYF.

This chain links TRBV4-1 with TRBJ1-2, with 10 bases fitting TRBD1. After removal of 4 bases from V and 6 bases from J, the junction contained 5 bases not matched to a gene. Germline CDR1 reads MGHRA; CDR2 reads YSYEKL. The CDR3 loop spans 14 amino acids. The CDR3 region is CASSLRTGGHGYTF. The CDR3 nucleotides read TGCGCCAGCAGCCTACGGACAGGGGGACATGGCTACACCTTC.

The chain couples TRBV14 to TRBJ2-7; 11 bases are a match to TRBD2. CDR3 length equals 14 residues. V gave up 5 bases and J gave up 3 bases; unmatched junction bases: 3. The germline V gene encodes CDR1 SGHDN and CDR2 FVKESK. The chain's CDR3 is CASSSSGRIYEQYF. The DNA of the CDR3 is TGTGCCAGCAGCTCTAGCGGGAGGATCTACGAGCAGTACTTC.

The chain uses TRBV15 and TRBJ2-5, with 7 bases fitting TRBD2. Near its end, the DNA agrees better with TRBJ2-7, so the J call may be wrong. The CDR3 sequence is 18 residues long. Germline assignment: CDR1 LNHNV and CDR2 YYDKDF (reference sequence). CDR3 sequence: CATSRGDMWTRVAYEQYF. In DNA, the CDR3 is TGTGCCACCAGCAGAGGAGATATGTGGACTAGAGTAGCCTACGAGCAGTACTTC.

This chain uses TRBV27 with TRBJ2-2; D not certain. Per germline, CDR1 MNHEY and CDR2 SMNVEV (reference sequence). This CDR3 is 14 amino acids long. The germline V and J ends were trimmed by 4 bases and 0 bases, with 6 bases remaining between them. The CDR3 loop is CASSSSSNTGELFF. The CDR3 DNA reads as TGTGCCAGCAGTTCGAGCTCGAACACCGGGGAGCTGTTTTTT.

This clone was detected a few times. This chain connects TRBV9 to TRBJ2-1; possible D gene TRBD2, 6 bases. Germline V CDR1 and CDR2: SGDLS, YYNGEE. With 2 bases removed from V and 4 bases from J, the gap between germline ends came to 16 bases. This CDR3 contains 16 residues. CDR3 DNA: TGTGCCAGCAGCGTTAGTGAGACTAGGCAGTACAATGAGCAGTTCTTC. It yields the protein CASSVSETRQYNEQFF.

The gene calls are TRBV10-3 and TRBJ1-4; tentative D call: TRBD1 (6 bases). Trimming shortened V by 6 bases and J by 3 bases, and 11 bases separated the two germline ends. The germline V gene has CDR1 ENHRY and CDR2 SYGVKD. The CDR3 extends over 14 amino acids. The CDR3 spells CAIRQGPSNEKLFF. The CDR3 DNA sequence: TGTGCCATCAGGCAGGGGCCATCTAATGAAAAACTGTTTTTT.

This rearrangement joins TRBV7-2 to TRBJ1-1, with 7 bases matching TRBD1. The V gene's germline CDR1 is SGHTA and CDR2 FQGNSA. J was trimmed by 1 base and V by 5 bases; bases with no gene match: 16. The CDR3 loop spans 18 amino acids. The CDR3 here is CASSHLRGQSDQNTEAFF. CDR3 DNA sequence: TGTGCCAGCAGCCACTTAAGGGGACAGTCAGACCAGAACACTGAAGCTTTCTTT.

The J gene is TRBJ2-4, the V gene TRBV4-3; 12 nucleotides match TRBD2. CDR1 LGHNA and CDR2 YSLEER come from the germline V gene. Trimming removed 4 bases from V and 8 bases from J; junction bases left unmatched: 9. CDR3 length equals 16 residues. The CDR3 region is CASSLKGTSGLYIQYF. The DNA for the CDR3 is TGCGCCAGCAGCCTCAAGGGGACTAGCGGGTTGTACATTCAGTACTTC.

The chain links TRBV28 to TRBJ2-7, with D perhaps matching TRBD1 (6 bases). The V gene's germline CDR1 is MDHEN and CDR2 SYDVKM. The CDR3 spans 18 residues. The germline V and J ends were trimmed by 3 bases and 1 base, with 22 bases remaining between them. The CDR3 sequence is CASSFARGRIPFSYEQYF. DNA for the CDR3: TGTGCCAGCAGTTTTGCCAGGGGTCGGATCCCTTTTTCCTACGAGCAGTACTTC.

The gene calls are TRBV6-5 and TRBJ1-4; D call uncertain. The CDR3 runs to 14 residues. Germline loops: CDR1 MNHEY, CDR2 SVGAGI. V was shortened by 0 bases and J by 5 bases, with 7 bases between the two germline ends. The CDR3 DNA reads as TGTGCCAGCAGTTACTCGCAGCGAAATGAAAAACTGTTTTTT. Residues: CASSYSQRNEKLFF.

This chain links TRBV28 with TRBJ2-1; 11 positions match TRBD1. Trimming removed 5 bases from V and 5 bases from J; junction bases left unmatched: 11. Looked up from germline, CDR1 is MDHEN and CDR2 is SYDVKM. This CDR3 has 17 amino acids. As DNA, the CDR3 is TGTGCCAGCAGTAGCCAGGGACAGGGGGGTAAAAACAATGAGCAGTTCTTC. This encodes CASSSQGQGGKNNEQFF.

The CDR3 nucleotides are TGTGCCACCAGCAGAAGTAGGCTAGCGGACTCCTACGAGCAGTACTTC. Its translation is CATSRSRLADSYEQYF. The chain carries TRBV15 and TRBJ2-7; 7 bases agree with TRBD2. Unmatched junction bases numbered 7, after V lost 2 bases and J lost 0 bases. Germline CDR1 and CDR2: LNHNV and YYDKDF (reference sequence). CDR3 size: 16 residues.

The rearrangement uses TRBV19 and TRBJ1-2; 9 bases line up with TRBD1. This CDR3 is 16 amino acids long. The germline V gene encodes CDR1 LNHDA and CDR2 SQIVND (reference sequence). V was pared by 9 bases and J by 1 base, with 12 bases of the junction left unmatched. The CDR3 region is CASTNPQTGGNYGYTF. The DNA of the CDR3 is TGTGCCAGCACCAATCCCCAGACAGGGGGTAACTATGGCTACACCTTC.

This sequence joins TRBV30 and TRBJ2-6; D is ambiguous. The germline V gene has CDR1 GTSNPN and CDR2 SVGIG (reference sequence). Trimming shortened V by 1 base and J by 0 bases, and 7 bases separated the two germline ends. CDR3 size: 15 residues. The CDR3: CAWSGRFSGANVLTF. The CDR3 DNA sequence: TGTGCCTGGAGTGGGAGATTCTCTGGGGCCAACGTCCTGACTTTC.

This sequence joins TRBV29-1 and TRBJ1-2; maybe TRBD1 (5 bases). V was shortened by 0 bases and J by 8 bases, with 13 bases between the two germline ends. The CDR3 loop spans 13 amino acids. Per germline, CDR1 SQVTM and CDR2 ANQGSEA. CDR3 amino acids: CSVEDLGKGGYTF. Here the CDR3 DNA reads TGCAGCGTTGAAGATCTGGGGAAGGGGGGCTACACCTTC.

The chain employs TRBV7-8 and TRBJ2-1; D may be TRBD1 (6 bases). Trimming pared 5 bases from V and 11 bases from J, leaving 16 bases between. The CDR3 covers 13 residues. The germline V gene encodes CDR1 SGHVS and CDR2 FQNEAQ. The CDR3 loop reads CASSLQLGQQQFF. The CDR3 bases are TGTGCCAGCAGCCTCCAACTAGGACAGCAGCAGTTCTTC. The full variable domain, with the rest looked up from reference TRBV7-8 and TRBJ2-1, is GAGVSQSPRYKVAKRGQDVALRCDPISGHVSLFWYQQALGQGPEFLTYFQNEAQLDKSGLPSDRFFAERPEGSVSTLKIQRTQQEDSAVYLCASSLQLGQQQFFGPGTRLTVL.

This clone appeared a single time. The V and J genes are TRBV2 and TRBJ2-5, with D unclear. The CDR3 contains 12 residues. With 8 bases removed from V and 9 bases from J, the gap between germline ends came to 16 bases. CDR1 SNHLY and CDR2 FYNNEI come from the germline V gene. The chain's CDR3 is CASETLSESQYF. In DNA, the CDR3 is TGTGCCAGCGAAACTCTTTCTGAGTCCCAGTACTTC.

The chain links TRBV5-1 to TRBJ2-6, with D uncertain. V was shortened by 0 bases and J by 0 bases, with 10 bases between the two germline ends. CDR1 and CDR2 (germline): SGHRS, YFSETQ. The CDR3 spans 17 residues. Written as DNA, the CDR3 is TGCGCCAGCAGCTTGGTAAATTACTACTCTGGGGCCAACGTCCTGACTTTC. Translated: CASSLVNYYSGANVLTF.

This clone is a singleton in its sample. The genes are TRBV6-1 and TRBJ1-4, with D unresolved. The V gene's germline CDR1 is MNHNS and CDR2 SASEGT. The CDR3 consists of 16 residues. V was cut by 4 bases and J by 0 bases, with 12 bases left in between. CDR3 sequence (DNA): TGTGCCAGCAGTGCCGAACCAGGAACAACTAATGAAAAACTGTTTTTT. This codes for CASSAEPGTTNEKLFF.

The chain couples TRBV30 to TRBJ1-1, with no clear D. Germline V lookup: CDR1 GTSNPN, CDR2 SVGIG (reference sequence). The V and J ends lost 0 bases and 3 bases respectively, with 17 bases between them. The CDR3 length is 16 residues. CDR3: CAWSVEFGKKDTEAFF. The DNA of the CDR3 is TGTGCCTGGAGTGTGGAGTTTGGAAAGAAGGACACTGAAGCTTTCTTT.

The V gene is TRBV6-5, the J gene TRBJ1-4; possibly TRBD1 for D (5 bases). V lost 7 bases to trimming and J lost 5 bases, with 14 bases between them. The CDR3 has 14 residues. From germline, CDR1 is MNHEY and CDR2 SVGAGI. The CDR3 is CASTNPRGNEKLFF. The DNA of the CDR3 is TGTGCCAGCACGAACCCCCGGGGGAATGAAAAACTGTTTTTT.

This clone was seen once. The V and J genes are TRBV28 and TRBJ2-7; TRBD2 agrees at 10 bases. With V trimmed by 1 base and J by 4 bases, 4 bases remained unmatched. The CDR3 sequence is 15 residues long. Germline lookup yields CDR1 MDHEN and CDR2 SYDVKM. The CDR3 DNA is TGTGCCAGCAGTTTATTAACTAGCGGGACGTACGAGCAGTACTTC. It yields the protein CASSLLTSGTYEQYF.

J is TRBJ1-2 and V is TRBV28; a possible D gene is TRBD1 (5 bases). CDR1 is MDHEN, CDR2 SYDVKM, per germline. This CDR3 has 14 amino acids. V was cut by 5 bases and J by 7 bases, with 17 bases left in between. CDR3 residues: CASSPRGGWGGYTF. The CDR3 DNA sequence: TGTGCCAGCAGTCCCCGCGGGGGGTGGGGTGGCTACACCTTC.